This T cell receptor beta chain is from a study of CD8 T cells in Susac syndrome. The RNA, about 0.45 to 1 ug, was put through reverse transcription using random hexamers. A single record per CDR3 protein comes from TCRdb applying MiXCR to the immunoSEQ multiplex PCR reads. The table has around 140,000 distinct CDR3 sequences, around 95% seen once. Germline V gene lookup returns CDR1 SGHAT and CDR2 FQDESV (reference sequence). V was cut by 5 bases and J by 5 bases, with 7 bases left in between. CDR3 size: 11 residues. Sequenced material: CD4+ T cells from PBMCs. This receptor was obtained from a human donor with Susac syndrome. The rearrangement links TRBV11-1 to TRBJ2-7; unclear D gene. For the CDR3, the DNA is TGTGCCAGCAGCCGTATCGACGAGCAGTACTTC. Encoded protein: CASSRIDEQYF.